The subject of this entry is one T cell receptor (beta chain). Looked up from germline, CDR1 is SGDLS and CDR2 is YYNGEE. The CDR3 has 17 amino acids. V lost 4 bases to trimming and J lost 0 bases, with 18 bases between them. This specimen belongs to a study of early T cells in non-severe SARS-CoV-2 infection. Researchers attached unique molecular identifiers to individual cDNA molecules. One entry per CDR3 protein results from TCRdb running MiXCR on the 5' RACE reads. The table includes under 85,000 distinct CDR3 sequences, 12% detected once. The receptor comes from an adult who was a healthcare worker with PCR-confirmed SARS-CoV-2 infection or an uninfected control (not recorded which). Material: whole blood. The V and J genes are TRBV9 and TRBJ2-3; possibly TRBD2 for D (5 bases). CDR3: CASSPYGRIASTDTQYF. CDR3 coding DNA: TGTGCCAGCAGCCCCTACGGCAGGATAGCGAGCACAGATACGCAGTATTTT.